The 25 T cell receptor beta chains reported below all come from one sample, sequenced in a study of T-cell reconstitution after alpha-beta-depleted transplantation in children. During its preparation, the TCRbeta library received unique molecular identifiers. MiXCR, applied by TCRdb to the PCR reads, yields one record per CDR3 protein. The repertoire holds about 440,000 distinct CDR3 sequences, with around two fifths as singletons. Sequenced here: PBMCs, sampled before TCRalphabeta/CD19-depleted stem cell transplant. These receptors all come from a girl aged 2-10 years with aplastic anemia, due to receive a stem cell transplant.

This clonotype came up many times. This chain links TRBV24-1 with TRBJ2-1, with D perhaps being TRBD1 or TRBD2 (5 bases each). The germline CDR1 and CDR2 sequences are KGHDR and SFDVKD. This CDR3 spans 16 amino acids. V was cut by 5 bases and J by 3 bases, with 16 bases left in between. As DNA, the CDR3 is TGTGCCACCAGTGCCGAGGGGAGCGGAGTCTACAATGAGCAGTTCTTC. Translation: CATSAEGSGVYNEQFF.

This clonotype was seen a few times. V gene TRBV12-3 or TRBV12-4 combines with J gene TRBJ1-4, with 10 nucleotides matching TRBD1. Germline trimming cut 0 bases from V and 16 bases from J; bases unmatched to any gene: 11. There are 15 residues in the CDR3. The CDR3 region is CASSLATGQGPFSFF. Written as DNA, the CDR3 is TGTGCCAGCAGTTTAGCGACGGGACAGGGGCCGTTCTCGTTTTTT.

This clonotype was observed at least ten times. This chain connects TRBV5-1 to TRBJ2-2; TRBD1 is a possible D gene (5 bases). The CDR3 is 13 residues long. The germline CDR1 and CDR2 sequences are SGHRS and YFSETQ. Trimming took 0 bases from V and 5 from J, leaving 5 bases between them. DNA of the CDR3: TGCGCCAGCAGCTTGGAGGGGACCGGGGAGCTGTTTTTT. This gives the protein CASSLEGTGELFF.

This chain connects TRBV6-5 to TRBJ2-5; 10 bases match TRBD1. Germline CDR1 MNHEY, CDR2 SVGAGI. The CDR3 spans 17 residues. V shed 2 bases and J 5 bases; nucleotides not matched to a gene: 11. This CDR3 reads CASSYGLRGDRGETQYF. DNA for the CDR3: TGTGCCAGCAGTTACGGTTTGAGAGGGGACAGGGGTGAGACCCAGTACTTC.

This clonotype was counted a few times. V and J are TRBV12-3 or TRBV12-4 and TRBJ1-2, with unresolved D. The CDR3 is made up of 15 amino acids. The ends were cut back, 1 base at V and 1 base at J, with 10 bases in the middle. The CDR3 region is CASSLGRRLNYGYTF. For the CDR3, the DNA is TGTGCCAGCAGTTTAGGAAGGAGGCTTAACTATGGCTACACCTTC.

This clonotype was seen many times. This chain connects TRBV3-1 to TRBJ2-7, with 13 nucleotides matching TRBD2. Germline assignment: CDR1 LGHDT and CDR2 YNNKEL (reference sequence). Losses at the gene ends were 1 base for V and 4 bases for J; bases not matched to a gene: 7. The CDR3 is 17 residues long. The DNA for the CDR3 is TGTGCCAGCAGCCAAGGGAGACTAGCGGGAGGAATATACGAGCAGTACTTC. It specifies CASSQGRLAGGIYEQYF.

This chain links TRBV7-6 with TRBJ1-6, with 8 bases lining up with TRBD1. Unmatched junction bases numbered 4, after V lost 4 bases and J lost 8 bases. The germline gives CDR1 SGHVS, CDR2 FNYEAQ. The CDR3 has 14 amino acids. CDR3 amino acids: CASSSGQGDSPLHF. CDR3 coding DNA: TGTGCCAGCAGCTCCGGACAGGGCGATTCACCCCTCCACTTT.

The chain has TRBV19 and TRBJ2-1; D gene unclear. Between the trimmed V and J ends, which lost 10 bases and 5 bases, there was a span of 18 bases. This CDR3 region has 14 residues. From germline, CDR1 is LNHDA and CDR2 SQIVND (reference sequence). The CDR3 region is CATAVVAANNEQFF. For the CDR3, the DNA is TGTGCCACCGCGGTTGTGGCAGCTAACAATGAGCAGTTCTTC.

This clonotype was counted at least ten times. The chain is built from TRBV11-1 and TRBJ2-5; D possibly corresponds to TRBD2 (5 bases). The CDR3 is 16 residues long. Germline CDR1 and CDR2: SGHAT and FQDESV (reference sequence). V was cut by 1 base and J by 4 bases, with 16 bases left in between. CDR3 sequence reads: CASSLVGRRRGETQYF. As DNA, the CDR3 is TGTGCCAGCAGCTTAGTAGGGCGCCGCCGGGGAGAGACCCAGTACTTC. The full variable domain, completed using reference TRBV11-1 and TRBJ2-5, is EAEVAQSPRYKITEKSQAVAFWCDPISGHATLYWYRQILGQGPELLVQFQDESVVDDSQLPKDRFSAERLKGVDSTLKIQPAELGDSAMYLCASSLVGRRRGETQYFGPGTRLLVL.

The DNA for the CDR3 is TGCGCCAGCAGCTTGGCCGGTGGGTCCTCTGGAAACACCATATATTTT. Residues: CASSLAGGSSGNTIYF. The V gene is TRBV5-1, the J gene TRBJ1-3, with D uncertain. The V and J ends lost 0 bases and 0 bases respectively, with 10 bases between them. The CDR3 is made up of 16 amino acids. The germline V gene has CDR1 SGHRS and CDR2 YFSETQ.

This clonotype was detected ten times or more. V and J are TRBV12-3 or TRBV12-4 and TRBJ2-7; D remains unclear. V was shortened by 3 bases and J by 7 bases, with 10 bases between the two germline ends. This CDR3 contains 12 residues. CDR3 nucleotide sequence: TGTGCCAGCAGTTTTCTACTCGGGGAGCAGTACTTC. Its translation: CASSFLLGEQYF.

The rearrangement joins TRBV20-1 to TRBJ2-3; tentatively, D is TRBD2 (5 bases). Trimming cost V 7 bases and J 4 bases, with 9 bases left between them. This CDR3 contains 11 residues. CDR1 is DFQATT, CDR2 SNEGSKA, per germline (reference sequence). CDR3 sequence: CSGGPSDTQYF. The CDR3 coding sequence is TGCAGTGGCGGGCCGTCAGATACGCAGTATTTT.

The chain links TRBV20-1 to TRBJ2-7; 10 bases align to TRBD2. This CDR3 comprises 14 residues. V was pared by 3 bases and J by 7 bases, with 9 bases of the junction left unmatched. Germline V gene lookup returns CDR1 DFQATT and CDR2 SNEGSKA (reference sequence). The CDR3 nucleotides read TGCAGTGCTAGGGACCCTGGTAGCGGGAGGGAGCAGTACTTC. Its translation is CSARDPGSGREQYF.

This clonotype was detected only a few times. The rearrangement links TRBV12-3 or TRBV12-4 to TRBJ1-2; 8 nucleotides match TRBD1. Germline trimming cut 1 base from V and 6 bases from J; bases unmatched to any gene: 4. The CDR3 is made up of 14 amino acids. The CDR3 nucleotides are TGTGCCAGCAGTTTAGGGGGACAGGCTCATGGCTACACCTTC. It is translated as CASSLGGQAHGYTF.

The chain carries TRBV5-5 and TRBJ2-3, with 11 bases identical to TRBD2. The V and J ends lost 4 bases and 4 bases, in that order; junction bases with no gene match: 11. CDR1 is SGHKS and CDR2 is YYEKEE in the germline V gene (reference sequence). There are 17 residues in the CDR3. CDR3 sequence: CASSPYRLAGLSDTQYF. CDR3 nucleotide sequence: TGTGCCAGCAGCCCCTATAGACTAGCGGGACTTTCAGATACGCAGTATTTT.

This clonotype was counted a few times. The chain links TRBV29-1 to TRBJ1-3; no reliable D call. Germline CDR1 reads SQVTM; CDR2 reads ANQGSEA. The CDR3 totals 14 residues. Trimming left V 4 bases short and J 0 bases short, with 10 bases between. CDR3 DNA: TGCAGCGTTGGTTTGCGTTACTCTGGAAACACCATATATTTT. This codes for CSVGLRYSGNTIYF.

This clonotype was counted between two and nine times. The V and J genes are TRBV4-1 and TRBJ1-1; D unclear. There are 13 residues in the CDR3. Trimming left V 2 bases short and J 7 bases short, with 11 bases between. Germline values: CDR1 MGHRA, CDR2 YSYEKL. The CDR3 loop reads CASSQYDWFEAFF. CDR3 nucleotide sequence: TGCGCCAGCAGCCAATATGACTGGTTTGAAGCTTTCTTT.

This clonotype has a count of ten or more. CDR3 bases: TGTGCCAGCAGCTATCGAACAGGGGAGCACAATGAGCAGTTCTTC. Its protein product is CASSYRTGEHNEQFF. The rearrangement joins TRBV3-1 to TRBJ2-1; TRBD1 matches at 7 bases. After removal of 5 bases from V and 5 bases from J, the junction contained 9 bases not matched to a gene. The V gene's germline CDR1 is LGHDT and CDR2 YNNKEL (reference sequence). This CDR3 region has 15 residues.

The rearrangement uses TRBV20-1 and TRBJ1-5; D is unresolved. The germline V and J ends were trimmed by 5 bases and 6 bases, with 14 bases remaining between them. From germline, CDR1 is DFQATT and CDR2 SNEGSKA (reference sequence). The CDR3 length is 13 residues. The DNA for the CDR3 is TGCAGTGCTGACGGGCCCCGGAGTCAGCCCCAGCATTTT. This gives the protein CSADGPRSQPQHF.

V and J are TRBV12-3 or TRBV12-4 and TRBJ2-3; 7 bases match TRBD1. V shed 6 bases, J shed 6 bases, and the junction held 3 bases outside the gene matches. The CDR3 is 12 amino acids. CDR3 DNA sequence: TGTGCCAGCAGCAAACAGGGGGATACGCAGTATTTT. It translates to CASSKQGDTQYF.

A word on this clonotype: One base away lies a much larger clone, so this may be a sequencing read error. The chain joins TRBV7-9 to TRBJ1-2; TRBD1 aligns across 7 bases. Losses at the gene ends were 7 bases for V and 0 bases for J; bases not matched to a gene: 8. The CDR3 loop spans 15 amino acids. CDR1 is SEHNR and CDR2 is FQNEAQ in the germline V gene (reference sequence). The CDR3 sequence is CASISETGTNYGYTF. CDR3 in DNA: TGTGCCAGCATCTCTGAGACAGGGACTAACTATGGCTACACCTTC.

The CDR3 loop is CSARGAREHETQYF. As DNA, the CDR3 is TGCAGTGCCCGCGGGGCGAGGGAACACGAGACCCAGTACTTC. The J gene is TRBJ2-5, the V gene TRBV20-1, with D perhaps matching TRBD2 (6 bases). CDR1 DFQATT and CDR2 SNEGSKA come from the germline V gene (reference sequence). This CDR3 spans 14 amino acids. The V and J ends lost 6 bases and 5 bases respectively, with 19 bases between them.

The sample holds many counts of this clonotype. One end of the junction does not line up with germline, which may come from a read error. V usage is TRBV5-1 and J usage is TRBJ2-5; D is uncertain. The CDR3 has 11 residues. From germline, CDR1 is SGHRS and CDR2 YFSETQ. In nucleotides, the CDR3 is TGTGCCAGCAGTTTAAGAGAGACCCAGTACTTC. As protein: CASSLRETQYF.

The chain has TRBV29-1 and TRBJ2-5; 12 nucleotides align to TRBD2. Germline CDR1 is SQVTM and CDR2 is ANQGSEA. V trimming: 2 bases; J trimming: 4 bases; junction bases outside the gene matches: 8. This CDR3 contains 16 residues. CDR3 protein: CSVEPNPGLAGETQYF. CDR3 nucleotide sequence: TGCAGCGTTGAACCAAATCCGGGACTAGCGGGAGAGACCCAGTACTTC.

The table lists this clonotype with many counts. V is TRBV11-2 and J is TRBJ2-1; 10 bases line up with TRBD1. CDR1 and CDR2 (germline): SGHAT, FQNNGV. The CDR3 covers 21 residues. J was trimmed by 1 base and V by 6 bases; bases with no gene match: 21. The chain's CDR3 is CASRGVSKWDRGRRSYNEQFF. The DNA for the CDR3 is TGTGCCAGCAGGGGCGTTTCCAAGTGGGACAGGGGCCGGAGGTCCTACAATGAGCAGTTCTTC.